A single T cell receptor (beta chain) is shown here with its context. Its specificity is unknown. TCRdb re-called the 5' RACE reads through MiXCR, storing one row per CDR3 protein. The profile shows 450,000 or so distinct CDR3 sequences, 26% of them singletons. The data stem from a study of CD8 T cells in ankylosing spondylitis. The CDR3 is 14 amino acids. The V gene lost 3 bases and the J gene lost 4 bases, with 13 bases spanning the gap. CDR1 is DFQATT, CDR2 SNEGSKA, per germline (reference sequence). General study findings and limits: A TCR beta motif made of about 8 highly homologous variants seemed typical of ankylosing spondylitis blood.

The rearrangement uses TRBV20-1 and TRBJ2-1; either TRBD1 or TRBD2 may fit D (5 bases each). The sample consisted of blood, either unsorted or a sorted T cell fraction (not recorded which). The receptor was isolated from a male donor with ankylosing spondylitis. The CDR3 region is CSASPGTLYNEQFF. The CDR3 region has the DNA TGCAGTGCTAGCCCCGGGACCTTATACAATGAGCAGTTCTTC.